This T cell receptor beta chain was identified in a study of blood T cell repertoires in COVID-19. Study-level background: Whether acute or convalescent, the COVID-19 samples came from the United States, Italy and Spain. The cDNA or gDNA used as material had been derived from T cells, B-cell-depleted T cells, or PBMCs.

Study processing details: Nucleated cell number was recorded as an estimate derived from reference gene primer amplification. Clones were sequenced by immunoSEQ multiplex PCR, and TCRdb holds only the in-frame ones, with some missing. D and trimming come from the DNA, and the V and J calls and clone size come from that table. The table has around 45,000 clones, 82% seen once. Material: peripheral blood. The receptor was derived from a woman aged 55-69 years with acute or convalescent COVID-19.

CDR3 sequence reads: CASSQGRNTEAFF. CDR3 nucleotide sequence: TGCGCCAGCAGCCAAGGCAGAAACACTGAAGCTTTCTTT. The chain uses TRBV4-1 and TRBJ1-1; D unresolved. V dropped 1 base and J dropped 2 bases, with 5 bases sitting between them. CDR1 is MGHRA and CDR2 is YSYEKL in the germline V gene. CDR3 length: 13 amino acids.